Each of the 13 T cell receptor beta chains below was sequenced from the same sample in a study of CD8+ T cells in alopecia areata. Extracted from the samples, RNA was reverse transcribed into cDNA to serve as the sequencing template. Measured with immunoSEQ multiplex PCR; TCRdb has only the in-frame clones, and not every one. The table lists approximately 300,000 clones, nearly 60% of them singletons. Treatment indicated: oral pan-JAK inhibitor, 5-10 mg twice daily. The sample was CD4+ T cells sorted from blood, taken at week 24, from a patient treated with tofacitinib. These receptors all stem from a human donor with alopecia areata.

The chain uses TRBV7-2 and TRBJ1-1; D remains unclear. CDR3 length equals 15 residues. Per the germline V gene, CDR1 is SGHTA and CDR2 is FQGNSA. V dropped 9 bases and J dropped 0 bases, with 17 bases sitting between them. CDR3: CASSIHGRMNTEAFF. The CDR3 nucleotides read TGTGCCAGTAGTATTCACGGAAGGATGAACACTGAAGCTTTCTTT.

This clone has just a few counts. V and J are TRBV30 and TRBJ1-1; D ambiguous. The V end was cut by 4 bases, the J end by 4 bases, with 13 bases between. The CDR3 spans 13 residues. Germline lookup yields CDR1 GTSNPN and CDR2 SVGIG (reference sequence). CDR3 sequence: CAWTPGRLTEAFF. DNA for the CDR3: TGTGCCTGGACCCCCGGGAGGCTCACTGAAGCTTTCTTT.

A single count supports this clone. This chain joins TRBV4-1 and TRBJ1-1; D gene uncertain. From germline, CDR1 is MGHRA and CDR2 YSYEKL. V was trimmed by 7 bases and J by 0 bases, leaving 21 bases between them. This CDR3 comprises 17 residues. The CDR3 protein is CASKILQREKMNTEAFF. The CDR3 bases are TGCGCCAGCAAGATCTTACAAAGAGAAAAAATGAACACTGAAGCTTTCTTT.

The rearrangement uses TRBV5-1 and TRBJ2-1; the D is unclear. Germline-derived CDR1 and CDR2 are SGHRS and YFSETQ. The length of the CDR3 is 17 residues. V gave up 0 bases and J gave up 0 bases, with 13 bases separating them. The CDR3 loop reads CASSLATARSSYNEQFF. The DNA of the CDR3 is TGCGCCAGCAGCTTGGCCACGGCAAGATCCTCCTACAATGAGCAGTTCTTC.

This clone was seen once. This chain links TRBV6-6 with TRBJ2-3; 8 positions match TRBD2. The V and J ends lost 5 bases and 0 bases, in that order; junction bases with no gene match: 7. The CDR3 consists of 16 residues. Germline V lookup: CDR1 MNHNY, CDR2 SVGAGI (reference sequence). The CDR3 loop is CASSRSGTRSTDTQYF. DNA for the CDR3: TGTGCCAGCAGTAGGTCCGGGACTAGAAGCACAGATACGCAGTATTTT.

The sample holds a few counts of this clone. The chain employs TRBV7-2 and TRBJ2-1, with TRBD1 matching 8 bases. The length of the CDR3 is 15 residues. From germline, CDR1 is SGHTA and CDR2 FQGNSA. V was clipped by 5 bases and J by 8 bases; unmatched bases: 11. The CDR3 spells CASSRTGTGFYEQFF. The DNA for the CDR3 is TGTGCCAGCAGCCGTACCGGGACAGGTTTCTATGAGCAGTTCTTC.

The chain recombines TRBV29-1 with TRBJ2-3; D is undetermined. The CDR3 spans 12 residues. The germline CDR1 and CDR2 sequences are SQVTM and ANQGSEA. Trimming left V 0 bases short and J 2 bases short, with 3 bases between. CDR3 amino acids: CSVEDHTDTQYF. The CDR3 DNA reads TGCAGCGTTGAAGACCACACAGATACGCAGTATTTT.

The genes are TRBV6-1 and TRBJ2-5, with D uncertain. The CDR3 runs 13 residues. Per the germline V gene, CDR1 is MNHNS and CDR2 is SASEGT. V lost 2 bases and J lost 1, with 5 bases in between. The CDR3 bases are TGTGCCAGCAGTGAAATCACCCAAGAGACCCAGTACTTC. Protein sequence: CASSEITQETQYF.

The V gene is TRBV29-1, the J gene TRBJ2-6; D remains ambiguous. V was clipped by 3 bases and J by 1 base, with 7 bases between them. The CDR3 is 14 amino acids. Germline-derived CDR1 and CDR2 are SQVTM and ANQGSEA. Here the CDR3 DNA reads TGCAGCGTTGACTCTCGGTCTGGGGCCAACGTCCTGACTTTC. Residues: CSVDSRSGANVLTF.

V is TRBV7-9 and J is TRBJ1-2; D not resolved. CDR1 and CDR2 from the germline V gene are SEHNR and FQNEAQ (reference sequence). The CDR3 sequence is 13 residues long. V lost 5 bases and J lost 6, with 13 bases in between. The CDR3 sequence: CASSRHIDNGYTF. The CDR3 region has the DNA TGTGCCAGCAGCCGACATATAGACAATGGCTACACCTTC.

This clone appeared once. The chain links TRBV5-1 to TRBJ2-5, with a tentative D call TRBD1 (6 bases). The V end lost 1 base, the J end lost 6 bases, and 19 bases lay between the germline ends. The CDR3 has 16 amino acids. CDR1 and CDR2 from the germline V gene are SGHRS and YFSETQ. CDR3 region: CASSLMAGERSKTQYF. DNA of the CDR3: TGCGCCAGCAGCTTGATGGCAGGGGAACGGTCGAAGACCCAGTACTTC.

This clone has just one count. This sample includes further DNA sequences coding for the same CDR3. V gene TRBV18 combines with J gene TRBJ2-3; D is undetermined. The CDR3 spans 14 residues. From germline, CDR1 is KGHSH and CDR2 LQKENI. V was pared by 0 bases and J by 0 bases, with 4 bases between. CDR3 DNA sequence: TGTGCCAGCTCACCACCGTCTAGCACAGATACGCAGTATTTT. Its protein product is CASSPPSSTDTQYF.

V and J are TRBV2 and TRBJ1-5; D call uncertain. CDR1 and CDR2 from the germline V gene are SNHLY and FYNNEI. The ends were cut back, 0 bases at V and 1 base at J, with 4 bases in the middle. The CDR3 sequence is 14 residues long. The CDR3 region is CASSEAYSNQPQHF. CDR3 nucleotide sequence: TGTGCCAGCAGTGAAGCGTACAGCAATCAGCCCCAGCATTTT.